The TCR beta chain under discussion was sequenced for a study of cytotoxic CD8 clonotypes in ibrutinib-treated CLL. Across the whole study: The group held 11 relapsed/refractory and 15 treatment-naive patients, with fewer than 18 IGHV unmutated. Overall study results and limits: Patients showed higher baseline clonality than age-matched healthy donors, and it tracked circulating CD8+ T-cell counts.

Concerning this clone: The antigen is unknown.

V gave up 5 bases and J gave up 2 bases; unmatched junction bases: 4. The CDR3 consists of 14 residues. Germline CDR1 is SNHLY and CDR2 is FYNNEI. Data came from immunoSEQ multiplex PCR; TCRdb stores just in-frame clones and leaves some out. Among over 70,000 clones, 70% to 80% were seen once, and the ten largest hold approximately 5%. This rearrangement joins TRBV2 to TRBJ2-3; the match to TRBD2 covers 7 bases. Sequencing was performed on PBMCs, taken after 12 months of ibrutinib treatment. The clonotype comes from a human donor with chronic lymphocytic leukemia. For the CDR3, the DNA is TGTGCCAGCAGTCGGGACTACTCCACAGATACGCAGTATTTT. Translation: CASSRDYSTDTQYF.